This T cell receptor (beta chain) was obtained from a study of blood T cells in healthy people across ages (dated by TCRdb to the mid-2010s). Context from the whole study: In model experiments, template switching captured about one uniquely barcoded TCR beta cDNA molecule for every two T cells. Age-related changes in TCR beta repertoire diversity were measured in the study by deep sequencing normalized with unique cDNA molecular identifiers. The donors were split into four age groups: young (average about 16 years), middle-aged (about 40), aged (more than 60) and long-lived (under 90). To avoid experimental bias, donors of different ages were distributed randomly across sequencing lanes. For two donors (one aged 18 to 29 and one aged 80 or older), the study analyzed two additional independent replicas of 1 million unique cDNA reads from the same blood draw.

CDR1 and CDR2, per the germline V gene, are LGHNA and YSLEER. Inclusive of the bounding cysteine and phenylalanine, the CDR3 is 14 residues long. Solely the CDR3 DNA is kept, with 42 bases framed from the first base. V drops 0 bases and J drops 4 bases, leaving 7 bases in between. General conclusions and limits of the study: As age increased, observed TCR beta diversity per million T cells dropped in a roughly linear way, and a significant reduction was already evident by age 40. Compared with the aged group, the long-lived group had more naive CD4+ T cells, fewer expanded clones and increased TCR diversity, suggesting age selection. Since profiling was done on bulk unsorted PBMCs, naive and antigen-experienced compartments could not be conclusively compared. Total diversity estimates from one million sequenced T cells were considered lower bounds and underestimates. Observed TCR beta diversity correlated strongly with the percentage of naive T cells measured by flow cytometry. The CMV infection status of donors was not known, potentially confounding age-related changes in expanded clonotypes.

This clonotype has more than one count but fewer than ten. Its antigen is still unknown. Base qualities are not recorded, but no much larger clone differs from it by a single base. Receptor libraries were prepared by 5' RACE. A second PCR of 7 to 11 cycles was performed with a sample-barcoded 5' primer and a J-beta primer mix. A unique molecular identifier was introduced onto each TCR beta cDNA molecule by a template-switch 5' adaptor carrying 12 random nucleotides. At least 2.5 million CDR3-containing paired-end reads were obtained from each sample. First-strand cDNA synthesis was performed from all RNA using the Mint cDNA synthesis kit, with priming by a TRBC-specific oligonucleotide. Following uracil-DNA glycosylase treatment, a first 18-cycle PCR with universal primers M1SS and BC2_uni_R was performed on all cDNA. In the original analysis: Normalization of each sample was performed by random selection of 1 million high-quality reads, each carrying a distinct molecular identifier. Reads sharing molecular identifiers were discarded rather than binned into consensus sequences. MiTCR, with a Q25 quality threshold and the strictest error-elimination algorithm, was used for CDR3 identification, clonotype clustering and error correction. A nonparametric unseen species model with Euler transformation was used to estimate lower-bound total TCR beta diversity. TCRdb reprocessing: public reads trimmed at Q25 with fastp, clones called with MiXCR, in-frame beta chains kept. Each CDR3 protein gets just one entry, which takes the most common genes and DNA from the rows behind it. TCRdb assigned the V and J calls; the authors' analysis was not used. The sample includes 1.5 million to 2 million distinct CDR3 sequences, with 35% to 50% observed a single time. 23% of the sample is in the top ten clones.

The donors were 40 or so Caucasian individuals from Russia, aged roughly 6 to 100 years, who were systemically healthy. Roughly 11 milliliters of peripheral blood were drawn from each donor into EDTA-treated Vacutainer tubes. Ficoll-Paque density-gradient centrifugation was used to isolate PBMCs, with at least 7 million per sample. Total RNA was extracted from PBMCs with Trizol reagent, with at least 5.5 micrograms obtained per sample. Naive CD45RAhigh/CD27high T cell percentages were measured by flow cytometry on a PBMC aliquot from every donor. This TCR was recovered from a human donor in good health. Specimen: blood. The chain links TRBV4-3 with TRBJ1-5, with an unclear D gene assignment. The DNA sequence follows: TGCGCCAGCAGCCAAGATAACGGAAATCAGCCCCAGCATTTT. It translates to CASSQDNGNQPQHF.